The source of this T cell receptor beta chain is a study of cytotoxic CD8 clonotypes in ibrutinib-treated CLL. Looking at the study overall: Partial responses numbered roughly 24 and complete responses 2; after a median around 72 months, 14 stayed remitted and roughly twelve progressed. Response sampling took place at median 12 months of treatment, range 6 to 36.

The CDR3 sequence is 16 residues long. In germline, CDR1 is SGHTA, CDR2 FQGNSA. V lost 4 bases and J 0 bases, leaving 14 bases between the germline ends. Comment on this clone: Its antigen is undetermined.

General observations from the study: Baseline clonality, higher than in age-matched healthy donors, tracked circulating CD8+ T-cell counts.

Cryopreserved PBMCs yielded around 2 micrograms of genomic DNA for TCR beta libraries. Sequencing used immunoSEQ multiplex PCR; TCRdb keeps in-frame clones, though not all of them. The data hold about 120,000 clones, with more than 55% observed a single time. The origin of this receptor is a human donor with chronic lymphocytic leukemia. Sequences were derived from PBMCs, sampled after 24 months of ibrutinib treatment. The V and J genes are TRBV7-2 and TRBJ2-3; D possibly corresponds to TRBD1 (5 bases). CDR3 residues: CASSSRAGSSTDTQYF. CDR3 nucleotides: TGTGCCAGCAGCTCAAGAGCAGGGTCTAGCACAGATACGCAGTATTTT. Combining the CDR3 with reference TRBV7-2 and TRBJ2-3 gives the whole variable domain GAGVSQSPSNKVTEKGKDVELRCDPISGHTALYWYRQSLGQGLEFLIYFQGNSAPDKSGLPSDRFSAERTGGSVSTLTIQRTQQEDSAVYLCASSSRAGSSTDTQYFGPGTRLTVL.